A selection of T cell receptor beta chains follows, all from one sample in a study of Ad26.COV2.S vaccination and SARS-CoV-2 variants. The method was immunoSEQ multiplex PCR; TCRdb's version includes in-frame clones alone and lacks a portion of them. This sample has around 500,000 clones, with roughly nine tenths found just once. The sample here was peripheral blood, taken in a trial of Ad26.COV2.S vaccine versus placebo. These receptors originate from a person between 18 and 65 years old who received the Ad26.COV2.S COVID-19 vaccine or a placebo. The CDR3 runs from the conserved cysteine through the conserved F or W. Fields, in order: D gene, V gene, clone size, J gene, CDR3 protein, CDR3 DNA. A D gene is named only where the DNA matches it firmly. Expanded clones are given a class, and other clones once, few, many or no size at all.

>.|TRBV6-2/TRBV6-3|.|TRBJ1-2
CASSPTGVGSNYGYTF
TGTGCCAGCAGCCCTACCGGGGTGGGTTCTAACTATGGCTACACCTTC
>TRBD1|TRBV2|once|TRBJ1-3
CASGTGTAGNTIYF
TGTGCCAGCGGAACCGGGACAGCTGGAAACACCATATATTTC
>TRBD1|TRBV27|.|TRBJ1-5
CASSQIGTASNQPQHF
TGTGCCAGCAGTCAGATAGGGACAGCCAGCAATCAGCCCCAGCATTTT
>.|TRBV2|.|TRBJ1-5
CASSDISSNQPQHF
TGTGCCAGCAGTGACATCTCTAGCAATCAGCCCCAGCATTTT
>.|TRBV27|.|TRBJ2-7
CASSTLHGVRYF
TGTGCCAGCAGTACTCTTCACGGCGTCCGGTACTTC
>.|TRBV28|.|TRBJ1-6
CASRYGGLTPLHF
TGTGCCAGCCGATACGGGGGTTTAACACCCCTCCACTTT
>.|TRBV12-3/TRBV12-4|.|TRBJ1-5
CASGSPGNQPQHF
TGTGCCAGCGGGTCCCCCGGCAATCAGCCCCAGCATTTT
>.|TRBV3-1/TRBV3-2|.|TRBJ2-3
CASSQRLADTQYF
TGTGCCAGCAGCCAACGACTAGCAGATACGCAGTATTTT
>TRBD1|TRBV2|.|TRBJ1-3
CASSGTVGNTIYF
TGTGCCAGCAGCGGGACAGTCGGAAACACCATATATTTT
>.|TRBV3-1/TRBV3-2|.|TRBJ2-1
CASSQASDLFF
TGTGCCAGCAGCCAAGCTAGTGATCTGTTCTTC
>.|TRBV30|.|TRBJ1-1
CAWSVQGLDTEAFF
TGTGCCTGGAGTGTCCAGGGGTTGGACACTGAAGCTTTCTTT
>.|TRBV4-3|few|TRBJ1-6
CASSVHRDAQENSPLHF
TGCGCCAGCAGCGTTCACCGGGACGCCCAAGAAAATTCACCCCTCCACTTT
>.|TRBV25-1|.|TRBJ1-4
CASSVTVFTYNEKLFF
TGTGCCAGCAGTGTCACCGTTTTTACGTACAATGAAAAACTGTTTTTT